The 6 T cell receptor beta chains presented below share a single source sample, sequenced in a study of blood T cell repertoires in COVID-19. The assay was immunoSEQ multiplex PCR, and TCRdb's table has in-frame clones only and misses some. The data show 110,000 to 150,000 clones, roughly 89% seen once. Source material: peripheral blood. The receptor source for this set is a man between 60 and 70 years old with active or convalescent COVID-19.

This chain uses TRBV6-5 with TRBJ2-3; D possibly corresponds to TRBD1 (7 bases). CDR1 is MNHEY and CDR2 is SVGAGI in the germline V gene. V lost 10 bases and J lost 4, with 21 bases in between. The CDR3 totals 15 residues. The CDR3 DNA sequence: TGTGCCACCTTAGCCAGTGGAGGGGGCGCAGATACGCAGTATTTT. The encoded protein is CATLASGGGADTQYF.

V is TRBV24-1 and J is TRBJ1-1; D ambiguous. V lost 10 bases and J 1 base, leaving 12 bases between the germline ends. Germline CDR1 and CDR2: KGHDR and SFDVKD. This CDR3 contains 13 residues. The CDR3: CATRGPGNTEAFF. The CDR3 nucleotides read TGTGCCACTCGAGGGCCAGGGAACACTGAAGCTTTCTTT.

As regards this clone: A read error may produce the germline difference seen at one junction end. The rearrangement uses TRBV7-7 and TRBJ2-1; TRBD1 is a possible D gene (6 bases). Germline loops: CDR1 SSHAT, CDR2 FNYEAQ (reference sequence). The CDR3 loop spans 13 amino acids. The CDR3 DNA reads TGTGCTAGCAGCCCGGACAGCTACAATGAGCAGTTCTTC. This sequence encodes CASSPDSYNEQFF.

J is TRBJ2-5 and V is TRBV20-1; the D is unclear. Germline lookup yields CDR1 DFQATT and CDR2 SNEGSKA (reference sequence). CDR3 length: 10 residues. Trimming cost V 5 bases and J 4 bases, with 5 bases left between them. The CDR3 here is CSAYVETQYF. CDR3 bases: TGCAGTGCTTATGTAGAGACCCAGTACTTC.

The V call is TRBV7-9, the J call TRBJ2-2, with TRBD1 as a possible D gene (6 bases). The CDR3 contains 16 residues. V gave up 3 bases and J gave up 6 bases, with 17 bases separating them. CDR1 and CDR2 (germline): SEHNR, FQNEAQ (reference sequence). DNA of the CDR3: TGTGCCAGCAGCTTGGCTGTGCAGGGGCTACCCGGGGAGCTGTTTTTT. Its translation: CASSLAVQGLPGELFF. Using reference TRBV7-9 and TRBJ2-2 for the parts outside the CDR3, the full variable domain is DTGVSQNPRHKITKRGQNVTFRCDPISEHNRLYWYRQTLGQGPEFLTYFQNEAQLEKSRLLSDRFSAERPKGSFSTLEIQRTEQGDSAMYLCASSLAVQGLPGELFFGEGSRLTVL.

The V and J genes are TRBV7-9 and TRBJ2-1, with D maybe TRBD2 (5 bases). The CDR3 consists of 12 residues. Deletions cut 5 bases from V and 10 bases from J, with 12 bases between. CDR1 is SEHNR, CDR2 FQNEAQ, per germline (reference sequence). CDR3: CASSLDWEEQFF. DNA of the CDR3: TGTGCCAGCAGCCTAGACTGGGAGGAGCAGTTCTTC. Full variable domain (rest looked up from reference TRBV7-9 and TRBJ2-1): DTGVSQNPRHKITKRGQNVTFRCDPISEHNRLYWYRQTLGQGPEFLTYFQNEAQLEKSRLLSDRFSAERPKGSFSTLEIQRTEQGDSAMYLCASSLDWEEQFFGPGTRLTVL.